This T cell receptor beta chain was obtained from a study of CD8 T cells in Susac syndrome. About the research overall: At the time their blood was drawn, patients with Susac syndrome were either therapy-naive, on corticosteroids (with some of them also receiving intravenous immunoglobulin), or on intravenous immunoglobulin alone.

With random hexamers, reverse transcription was performed on roughly 0.5 to 1 ug of RNA. Amplification of TCR beta CDR3 was carried out by immunoSEQ multiplex PCR, which covered 54 Vbeta and 13 Jbeta segments. TCRdb reprocessed the immunoSEQ multiplex PCR reads with MiXCR, giving one entry per CDR3 protein. The table shows approximately 87,000 distinct CDR3 sequences, with around 96% occurring only once. Patients with Susac syndrome fulfilled recently defined diagnostic criteria for definite or probable disease. A remark on this clonotype: Its matching antigen is unknown.

Trimming removed 3 bases from V and 5 bases from J; junction bases left unmatched: 10. Germline values: CDR1 DFQATT, CDR2 SNEGSKA (reference sequence). This CDR3 contains 16 residues. Notes on the study in general: Expansion of Susac CD8+ clones peaked in TEMRA cells and in active patients.

The sample comprised CD8+ T cells from PBMCs. The V gene is TRBV20-1, the J gene TRBJ1-4; 9 nucleotides line up with TRBD1. The source of this sequence is a human donor with Susac syndrome. In nucleotides, the CDR3 is TGCAGTGCTAGTCGCTGGGCGGACAGGGGAAATGAAAAACTGTTTTTT. Protein product: CSASRWADRGNEKLFF.